One and the same sample provided the 2 T cell receptor beta chains below, sequenced in a study of CD8+ T cells in alopecia areata. Treatment of the sample: oral pan-JAK inhibitor, 5-10 mg twice daily. Extracted RNA was reverse transcribed, and the resulting cDNA served as sequencing template. Here immunoSEQ multiplex PCR was the method, and the copy in TCRdb shows in-frame clones only, minus some. There are about 92,000 clones in the sample; around 44% occur only once, and roughly 18% lies in the top ten. This specimen was CD8+ T cells sorted from blood, taken at week 24, from a patient treated with tofacitinib. These receptors came from a human donor with alopecia areata.

CDR3 nucleotide sequence: TGTGCCAGCTCACCACCGTATGGCCGCACAGATACGCAGTATTTT. Its translation is CASSPPYGRTDTQYF. The rearrangement joins TRBV18 to TRBJ2-3; D is unclear. V lost 0 bases, J lost 1 base, and 8 bases lay in between. Looked up from germline, CDR1 is KGHSH and CDR2 is LQKENI. The CDR3 is made up of 15 amino acids.

Regarding this clone: Other DNA sequences in the sample encode the same CDR3. CDR3 in amino acids: CSVELAGSSYEQYF. The DNA of the CDR3 is TGCAGCGTTGAGTTAGCGGGGAGCTCCTACGAGCAGTACTTC. The gene calls are TRBV29-1 and TRBJ2-7, with 8 bases matching TRBD2. The V and J ends lost 3 bases and 0 bases, in that order; junction bases with no gene match: 4. Germline V CDR1 and CDR2: SQVTM, ANQGSEA. CDR3 length equals 14 residues.